This record concerns one T cell receptor beta chain sequence. In the original workflow: Amplification with reference gene primers provided the estimates of nucleated cell counts. The protocol was immunoSEQ multiplex PCR, while the TCRdb copy is restricted to in-frame clones and leaves out a portion. That table gives V, J and clone size, and the DNA gave D and trimming. The repertoire consists of approximately 24,000 clones, with around 87% occurring once and the leading ten covering under 8.5%. These data come from a study of blood T cell repertoires in COVID-19. V gave up 3 bases and J gave up 4 bases; unmatched junction bases: 8. The CDR3 is 16 residues long. Germline CDR1 reads ENHRY; CDR2 reads SYGVKD.

The J gene is TRBJ2-3, the V gene TRBV10-3, with 9 nucleotides matching TRBD2. The receptor's source is a man aged 45-65 years with active COVID-19. Sequencing input: peripheral blood. CDR3 DNA sequence: TGTGCCATCAGTGAACAAGCGGGAGGATTTTCAGATACGCAGTATTTT. Its protein product is CAISEQAGGFSDTQYF.